This TCR beta chain was obtained from a study of blood T cell repertoires in COVID-19. Study-wide context: T cells, B-cell-depleted T cells, or PBMCs provided the cDNA or gDNA that served as material.

With respect to this clone: At one boundary the junction diverges from the germline segment, which might be a read error.

Profiled with immunoSEQ multiplex PCR; TCRdb holds only in-frame clones, not every one. The top ten clones hold over 0.7% of a sample with some 400,000 clones, roughly nine tenths of them seen once. Cohorts were assigned according to the clinical history that participants reported. CDR1 SSHAT and CDR2 FNYEAQ come from the germline V gene (reference sequence). CDR3 length: 13 residues. Sequencing was done on a sample of PBMCs or T cells enriched from blood (not recorded which). V usage is TRBV7-7 and J usage is TRBJ1-6; possible D gene TRBD1, 5 bases. The receptor was isolated from a woman aged 40 to 50 who had been exposed to COVID-19. The CDR3: CASSLRGDSPLHF. DNA of the CDR3: TGTGCTAGCAGCCTCCGGGGGGATTCACCCCTCCACTTT.